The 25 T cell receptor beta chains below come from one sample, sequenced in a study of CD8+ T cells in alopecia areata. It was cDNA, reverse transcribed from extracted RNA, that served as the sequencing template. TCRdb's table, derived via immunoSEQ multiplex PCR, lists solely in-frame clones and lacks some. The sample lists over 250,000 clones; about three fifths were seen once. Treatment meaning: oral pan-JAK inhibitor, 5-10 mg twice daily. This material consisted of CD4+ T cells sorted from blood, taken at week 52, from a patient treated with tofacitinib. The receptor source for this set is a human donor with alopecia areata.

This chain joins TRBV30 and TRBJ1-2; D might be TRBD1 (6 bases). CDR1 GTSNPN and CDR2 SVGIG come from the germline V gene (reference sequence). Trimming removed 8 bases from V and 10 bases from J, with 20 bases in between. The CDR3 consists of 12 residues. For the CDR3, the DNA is TGTGCCCGTGACAGGATAACTATGGACTACACCTTC. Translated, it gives CARDRITMDYTF.

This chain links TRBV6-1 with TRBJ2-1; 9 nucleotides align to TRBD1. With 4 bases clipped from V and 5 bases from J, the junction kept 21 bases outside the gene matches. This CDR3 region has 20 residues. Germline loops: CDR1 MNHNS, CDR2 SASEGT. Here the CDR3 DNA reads TGTGCCAGCAGTGGCCTGACGACAGGGGGGAACGGCATGGGTCACAATGAGCAGTTCTTC. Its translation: CASSGLTTGGNGMGHNEQFF.

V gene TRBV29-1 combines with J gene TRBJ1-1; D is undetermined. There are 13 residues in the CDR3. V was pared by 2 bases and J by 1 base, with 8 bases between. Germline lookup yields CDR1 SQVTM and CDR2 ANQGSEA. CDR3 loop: CSVEPSANTEAFF. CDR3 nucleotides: TGCAGCGTTGAACCCTCAGCGAACACTGAAGCTTTCTTT.

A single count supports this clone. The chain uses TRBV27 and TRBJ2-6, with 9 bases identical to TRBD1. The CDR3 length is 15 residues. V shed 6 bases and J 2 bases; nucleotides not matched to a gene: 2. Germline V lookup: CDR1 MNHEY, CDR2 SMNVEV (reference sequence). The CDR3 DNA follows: TGTGCCAGCAGCCGACAGGGGGCTGGGGCCAACGTCCTGACTTTC. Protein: CASSRQGAGANVLTF.

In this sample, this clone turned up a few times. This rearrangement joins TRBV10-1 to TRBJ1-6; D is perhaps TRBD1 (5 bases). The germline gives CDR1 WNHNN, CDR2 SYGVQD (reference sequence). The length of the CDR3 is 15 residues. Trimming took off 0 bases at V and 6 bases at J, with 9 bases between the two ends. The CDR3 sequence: CASSESPGTNSPLHF. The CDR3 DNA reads TGCGCCAGCAGTGAGTCCCCAGGGACTAATTCACCCCTCCACTTT.

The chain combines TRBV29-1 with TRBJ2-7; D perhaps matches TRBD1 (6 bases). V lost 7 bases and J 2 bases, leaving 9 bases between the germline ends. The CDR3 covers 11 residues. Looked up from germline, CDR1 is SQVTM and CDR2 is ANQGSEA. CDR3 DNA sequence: TGCAGCGGCCGGACAGCCTACGAGCAGTACTTC. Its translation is CSGRTAYEQYF.

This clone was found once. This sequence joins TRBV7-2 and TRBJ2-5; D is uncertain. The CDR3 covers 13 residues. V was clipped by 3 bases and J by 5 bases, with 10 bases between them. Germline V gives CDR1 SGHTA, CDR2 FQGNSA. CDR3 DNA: TGTGCCAGCAGCTTTGGGGTTCGGGAGACCCAGTACTTC. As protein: CASSFGVRETQYF.

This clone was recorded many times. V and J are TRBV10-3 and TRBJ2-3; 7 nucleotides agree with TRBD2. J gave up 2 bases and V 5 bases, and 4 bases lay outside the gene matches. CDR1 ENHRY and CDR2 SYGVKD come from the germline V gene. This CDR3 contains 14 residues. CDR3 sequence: CAISPGLVTDTQYF. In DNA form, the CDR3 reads TGTGCCATCAGTCCCGGACTAGTCACAGATACGCAGTATTTT.

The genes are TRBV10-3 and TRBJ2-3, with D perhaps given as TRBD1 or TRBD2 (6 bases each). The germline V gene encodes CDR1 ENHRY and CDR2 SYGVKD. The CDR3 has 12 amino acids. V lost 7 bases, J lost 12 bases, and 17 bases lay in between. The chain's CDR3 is CAINRLGGPQYF. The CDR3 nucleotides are TGTGCCATCAACAGACTAGGGGGACCTCAGTATTTT.

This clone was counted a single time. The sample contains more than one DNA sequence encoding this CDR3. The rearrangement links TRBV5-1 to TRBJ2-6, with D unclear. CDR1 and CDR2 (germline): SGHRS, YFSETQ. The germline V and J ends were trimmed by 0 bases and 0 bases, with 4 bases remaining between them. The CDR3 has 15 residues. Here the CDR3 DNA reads TGCGCCAGCAGCTTGGATAGCTCTGGGGCCAACGTCCTGACTTTC. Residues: CASSLDSSGANVLTF.

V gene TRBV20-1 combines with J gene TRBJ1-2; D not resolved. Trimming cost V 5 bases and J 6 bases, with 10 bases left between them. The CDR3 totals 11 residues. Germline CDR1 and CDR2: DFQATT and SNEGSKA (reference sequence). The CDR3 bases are TGCAGTGCTCGCCTGGATGATGGCTACACCTTC. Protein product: CSARLDDGYTF.

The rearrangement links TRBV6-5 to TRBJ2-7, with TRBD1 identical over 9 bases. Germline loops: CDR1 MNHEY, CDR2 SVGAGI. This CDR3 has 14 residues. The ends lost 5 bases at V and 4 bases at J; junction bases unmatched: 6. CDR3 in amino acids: CASSATGGIYEQYF. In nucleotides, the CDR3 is TGTGCCAGCAGTGCGACAGGGGGAATTTACGAGCAGTACTTC.

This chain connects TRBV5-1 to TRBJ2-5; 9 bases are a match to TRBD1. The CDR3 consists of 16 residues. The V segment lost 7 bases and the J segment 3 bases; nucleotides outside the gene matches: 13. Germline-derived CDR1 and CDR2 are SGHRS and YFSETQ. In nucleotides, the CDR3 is TGCGCCAGCTGCAGGACCGGGACAGGGCGCGAAGAGACCCAGTACTTC. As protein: CASCRTGTGREETQYF.

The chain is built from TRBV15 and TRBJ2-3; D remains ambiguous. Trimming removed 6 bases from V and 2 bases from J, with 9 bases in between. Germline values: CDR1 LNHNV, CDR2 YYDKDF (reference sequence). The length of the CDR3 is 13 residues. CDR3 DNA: TGTGCCACCAGGTTTCTAACCACAGATACGCAGTATTTT. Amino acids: CATRFLTTDTQYF.

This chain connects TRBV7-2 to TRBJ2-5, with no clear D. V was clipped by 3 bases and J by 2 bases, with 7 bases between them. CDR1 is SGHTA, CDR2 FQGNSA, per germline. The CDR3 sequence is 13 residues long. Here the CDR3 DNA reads TGTGCCAGCAGCTTTGTGGGTCAAGAGACCCAGTACTTC. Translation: CASSFVGQETQYF.

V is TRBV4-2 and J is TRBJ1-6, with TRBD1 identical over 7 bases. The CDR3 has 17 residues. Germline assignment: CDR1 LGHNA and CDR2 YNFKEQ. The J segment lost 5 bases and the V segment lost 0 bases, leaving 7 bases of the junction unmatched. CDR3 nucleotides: TGTGCCAGCAGCCAAGATCGTCAGGGGGGAAATAATTCACCCCTCCACTTT. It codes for CASSQDRQGGNNSPLHF.

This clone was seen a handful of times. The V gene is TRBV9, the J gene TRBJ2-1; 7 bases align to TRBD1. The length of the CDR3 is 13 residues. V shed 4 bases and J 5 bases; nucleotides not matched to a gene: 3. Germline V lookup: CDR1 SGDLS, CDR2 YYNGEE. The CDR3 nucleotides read TGTGCCAGCAGCCGGGACAGCCACAATGAGCAGTTCTTC. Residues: CASSRDSHNEQFF.

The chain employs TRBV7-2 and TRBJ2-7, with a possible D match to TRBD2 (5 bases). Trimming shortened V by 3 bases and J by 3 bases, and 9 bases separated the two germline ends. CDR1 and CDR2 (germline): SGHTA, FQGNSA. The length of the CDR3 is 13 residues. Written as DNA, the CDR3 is TGTGCCAGCAGCTTTCGGGGAAACTACGAGCAGTACTTC. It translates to CASSFRGNYEQYF.

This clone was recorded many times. The CDR3 is CASSMSGAGRNEKLFF. The CDR3, as DNA: TGTGCCAGTAGTATGTCCGGGGCAGGTCGTAATGAAAAACTGTTTTTT. The genes are TRBV19 and TRBJ1-4; a weak D match, TRBD1 (5 bases). Between the trimmed V and J ends, which lost 3 bases and 4 bases, there was a span of 15 bases. The CDR3 covers 16 residues. Germline V lookup: CDR1 LNHDA, CDR2 SQIVND (reference sequence).

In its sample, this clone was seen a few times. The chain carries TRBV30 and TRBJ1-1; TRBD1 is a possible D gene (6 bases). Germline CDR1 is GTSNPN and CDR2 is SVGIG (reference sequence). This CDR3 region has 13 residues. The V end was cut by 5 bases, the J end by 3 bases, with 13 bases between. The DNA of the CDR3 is TGTGCCTGGTCAGGGGATTTTGACACTGAAGCTTTCTTT. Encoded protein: CAWSGDFDTEAFF.

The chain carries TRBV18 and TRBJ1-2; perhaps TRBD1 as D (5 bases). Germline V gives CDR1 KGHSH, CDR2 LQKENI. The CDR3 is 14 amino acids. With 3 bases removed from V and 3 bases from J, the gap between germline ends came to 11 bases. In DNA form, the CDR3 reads TGTGCCAGCTCACCCTACAGAGGGGACTATGGCTACACCTTC. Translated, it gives CASSPYRGDYGYTF.

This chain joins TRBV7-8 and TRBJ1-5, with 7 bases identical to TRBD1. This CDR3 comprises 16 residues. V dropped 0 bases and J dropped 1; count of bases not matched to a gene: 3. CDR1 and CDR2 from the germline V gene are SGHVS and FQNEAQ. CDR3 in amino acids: CASSLAVGQSNQPQHF. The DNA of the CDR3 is TGTGCCAGCAGCTTAGCGGTGGGACAGAGCAATCAGCCCCAGCATTTT.

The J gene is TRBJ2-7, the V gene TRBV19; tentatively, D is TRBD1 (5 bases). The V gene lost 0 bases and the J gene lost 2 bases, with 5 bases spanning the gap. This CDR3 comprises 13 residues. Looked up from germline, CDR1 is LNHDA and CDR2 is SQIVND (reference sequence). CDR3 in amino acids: CASSIDRAYEQYF. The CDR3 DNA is TGTGCCAGTAGTATAGACAGGGCCTACGAGCAGTACTTC.

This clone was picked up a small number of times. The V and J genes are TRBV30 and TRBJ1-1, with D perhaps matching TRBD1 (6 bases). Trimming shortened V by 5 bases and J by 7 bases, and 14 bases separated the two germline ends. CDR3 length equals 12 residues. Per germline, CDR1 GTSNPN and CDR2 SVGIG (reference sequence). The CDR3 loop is CAWGTTGYEAFF. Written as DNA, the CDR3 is TGTGCCTGGGGGACCACAGGGTATGAAGCTTTCTTT.

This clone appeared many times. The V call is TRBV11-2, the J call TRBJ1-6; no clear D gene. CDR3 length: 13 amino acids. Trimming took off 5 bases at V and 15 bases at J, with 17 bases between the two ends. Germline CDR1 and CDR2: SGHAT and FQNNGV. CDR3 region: CASSQNLGSGLHF. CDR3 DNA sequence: TGTGCCAGCAGCCAAAATCTAGGAAGTGGCCTCCACTTT.